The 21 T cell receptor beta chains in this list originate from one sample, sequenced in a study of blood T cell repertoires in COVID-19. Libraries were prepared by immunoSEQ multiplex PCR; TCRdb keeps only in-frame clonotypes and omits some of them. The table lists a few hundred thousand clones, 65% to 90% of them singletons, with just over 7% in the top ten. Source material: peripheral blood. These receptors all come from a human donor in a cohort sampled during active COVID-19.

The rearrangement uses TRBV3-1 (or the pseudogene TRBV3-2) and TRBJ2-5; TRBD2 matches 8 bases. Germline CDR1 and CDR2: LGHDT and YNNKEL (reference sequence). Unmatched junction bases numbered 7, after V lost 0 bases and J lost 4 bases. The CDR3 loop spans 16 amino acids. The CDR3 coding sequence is TGTGCCAGCAGCCAAGAGTCCCGGGGGGGTGCAGAGACCCAGTACTTC. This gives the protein CASSQESRGGAETQYF.

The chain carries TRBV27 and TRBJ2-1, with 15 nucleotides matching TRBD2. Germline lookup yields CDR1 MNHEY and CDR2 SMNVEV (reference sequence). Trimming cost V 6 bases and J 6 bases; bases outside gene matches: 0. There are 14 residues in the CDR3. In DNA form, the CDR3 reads TGTGCCAGCAGGGGACTAGCGGGGGGCAATGAGCAGTTCTTC. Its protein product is CASRGLAGGNEQFF.

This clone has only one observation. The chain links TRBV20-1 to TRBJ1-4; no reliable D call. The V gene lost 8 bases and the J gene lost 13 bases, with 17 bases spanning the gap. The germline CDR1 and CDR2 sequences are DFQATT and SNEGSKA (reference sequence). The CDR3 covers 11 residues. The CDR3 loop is CSFFKNQILFF. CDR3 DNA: TGCAGTTTTTTTAAAAATCAGATACTGTTTTTT.

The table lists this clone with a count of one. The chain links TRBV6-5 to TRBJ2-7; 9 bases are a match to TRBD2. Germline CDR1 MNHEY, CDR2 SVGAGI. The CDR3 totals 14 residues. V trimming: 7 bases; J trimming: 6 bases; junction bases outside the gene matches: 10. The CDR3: CASKVSLAGIEQYF. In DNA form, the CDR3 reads TGTGCCAGCAAGGTGTCGCTAGCGGGGATCGAGCAGTACTTC.

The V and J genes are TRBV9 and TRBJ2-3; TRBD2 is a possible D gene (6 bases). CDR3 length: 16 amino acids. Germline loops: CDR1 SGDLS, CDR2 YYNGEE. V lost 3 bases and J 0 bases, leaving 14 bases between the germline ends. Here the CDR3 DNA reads TGTGCCAGCAGCGGTGGTTGGGGGGACAGCACAGATACGCAGTATTTT. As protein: CASSGGWGDSTDTQYF.

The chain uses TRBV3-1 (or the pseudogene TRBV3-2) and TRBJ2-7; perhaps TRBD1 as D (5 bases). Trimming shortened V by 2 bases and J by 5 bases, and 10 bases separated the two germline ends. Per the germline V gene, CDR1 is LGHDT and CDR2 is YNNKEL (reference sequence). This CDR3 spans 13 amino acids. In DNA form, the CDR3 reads TGTGCCAGCAGCCAACAGGGTCCCGACGAGCAGTACTTC. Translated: CASSQQGPDEQYF.

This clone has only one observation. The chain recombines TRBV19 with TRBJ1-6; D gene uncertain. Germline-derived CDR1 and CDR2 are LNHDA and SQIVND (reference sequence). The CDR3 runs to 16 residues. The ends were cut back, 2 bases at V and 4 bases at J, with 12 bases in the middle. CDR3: CASSIMWTDYNSPLHF. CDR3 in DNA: TGTGCCAGTAGTATAATGTGGACTGATTATAATTCACCCCTCCACTTT. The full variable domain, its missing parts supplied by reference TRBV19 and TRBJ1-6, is DGGITQSPKYLFRKEGQNVTLSCEQNLNHDAMYWYRQDPGQGLRLIYYSQIVNDFQKGDIAEGYSVSREKKESFPLTVTSAQKNPTAFYLCASSIMWTDYNSPLHFGNGTRLTVT.

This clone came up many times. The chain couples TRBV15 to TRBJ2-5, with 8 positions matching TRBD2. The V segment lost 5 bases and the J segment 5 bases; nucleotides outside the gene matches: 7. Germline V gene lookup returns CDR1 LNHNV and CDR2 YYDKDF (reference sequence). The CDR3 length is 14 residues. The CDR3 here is CATSGRGGGETQYF. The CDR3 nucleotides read TGTGCCACCAGCGGACGGGGCGGGGGGGAGACCCAGTACTTC.

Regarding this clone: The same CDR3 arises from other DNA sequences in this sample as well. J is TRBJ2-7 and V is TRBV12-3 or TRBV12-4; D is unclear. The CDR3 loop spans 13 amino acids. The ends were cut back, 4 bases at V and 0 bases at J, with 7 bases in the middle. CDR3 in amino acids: CASSSRDSYEQYF. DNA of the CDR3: TGTGCCAGCAGTTCAAGAGACTCCTACGAGCAGTACTTC.

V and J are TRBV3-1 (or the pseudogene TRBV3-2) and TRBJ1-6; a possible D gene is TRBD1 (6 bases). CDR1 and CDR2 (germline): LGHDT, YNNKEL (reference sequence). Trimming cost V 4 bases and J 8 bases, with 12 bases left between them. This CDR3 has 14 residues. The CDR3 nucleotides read TGTGCCAGCAGCCCCAGGGGTGGCTATTCACCCCTCCACTTT. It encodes CASSPRGGYSPLHF.

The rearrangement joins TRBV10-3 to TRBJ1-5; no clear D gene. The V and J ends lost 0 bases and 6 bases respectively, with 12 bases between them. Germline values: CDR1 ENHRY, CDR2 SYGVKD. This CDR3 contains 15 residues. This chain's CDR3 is CAISESTGYGQPQHF. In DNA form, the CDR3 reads TGTGCCATCAGTGAGTCGACGGGGTACGGTCAGCCCCAGCATTTT.

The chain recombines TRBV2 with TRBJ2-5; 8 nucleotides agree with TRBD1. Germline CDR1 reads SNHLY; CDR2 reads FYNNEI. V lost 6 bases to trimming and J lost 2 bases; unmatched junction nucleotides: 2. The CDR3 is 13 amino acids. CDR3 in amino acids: CASRNRGQETQYF. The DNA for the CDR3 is TGTGCCAGCAGAAACAGGGGGCAAGAGACCCAGTACTTC. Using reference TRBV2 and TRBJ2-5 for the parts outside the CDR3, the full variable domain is EPEVTQTPSHQVTQMGQEVILRCVPISNHLYFYWYRQILGQKVEFLVSFYNNEISEKSEIFDDQFSVERPDGSNFTLKIRSTKLEDSAMYFCASRNRGQETQYFGPGTRLLVL.

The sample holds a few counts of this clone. The CDR3 sequence is CASSRLTEYTEAFF. CDR3 DNA: TGCGCCAGCAGCCGGCTGACAGAGTACACTGAAGCTTTCTTT. The chain carries TRBV4-1 and TRBJ1-1; weak D call: TRBD1 (5 bases). The V end lost 4 bases, the J end lost 3 bases, and 12 bases lay between the germline ends. Per the germline V gene, CDR1 is MGHRA and CDR2 is YSYEKL. This CDR3 has 14 residues.

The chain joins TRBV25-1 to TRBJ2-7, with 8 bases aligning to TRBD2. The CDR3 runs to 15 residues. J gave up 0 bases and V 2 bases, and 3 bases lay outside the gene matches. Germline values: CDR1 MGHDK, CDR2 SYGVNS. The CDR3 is CASSEAGGISYEQYF. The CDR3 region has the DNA TGTGCCAGCAGTGAAGCGGGAGGCATCTCCTACGAGCAGTACTTC.

The CDR3 DNA sequence: TGTGCCAGCAGCCAAGATATCCGGGAAGGCTACACCTTC. Protein: CASSQDIREGYTF. The gene calls are TRBV3-1 (or the pseudogene TRBV3-2) and TRBJ1-2, with D uncertain. V gave up 0 bases and J gave up 8 bases, with 10 bases separating them. Germline CDR1 LGHDT, CDR2 YNNKEL (reference sequence). There are 13 residues in the CDR3.

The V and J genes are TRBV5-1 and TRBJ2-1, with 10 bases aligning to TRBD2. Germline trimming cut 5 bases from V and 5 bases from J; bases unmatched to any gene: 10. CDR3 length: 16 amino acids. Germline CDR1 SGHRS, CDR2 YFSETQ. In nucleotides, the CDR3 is TGCGCCAGCAGTTCCCTGAGCGGGGGGGCCGACAATGAGCAGTTCTTC. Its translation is CASSSLSGGADNEQFF.

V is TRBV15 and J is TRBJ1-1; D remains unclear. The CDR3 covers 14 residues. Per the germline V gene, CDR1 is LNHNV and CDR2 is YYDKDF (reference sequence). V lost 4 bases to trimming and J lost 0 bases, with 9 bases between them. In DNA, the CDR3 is TGTGCCACCAGCAAGAGGGTCATGAACACTGAAGCTTTCTTT. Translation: CATSKRVMNTEAFF.

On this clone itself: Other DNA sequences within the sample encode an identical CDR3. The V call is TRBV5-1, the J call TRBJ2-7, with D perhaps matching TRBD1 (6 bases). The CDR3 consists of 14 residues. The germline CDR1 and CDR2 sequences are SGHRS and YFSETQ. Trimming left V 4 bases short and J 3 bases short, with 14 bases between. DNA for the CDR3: TGCGCCAGCAGCCCGGGCCAGGGGATCTACGAGCAGTACTTC. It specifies CASSPGQGIYEQYF. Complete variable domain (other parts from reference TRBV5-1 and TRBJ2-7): KAGVTQTPRYLIKTRGQQVTLSCSPISGHRSVSWYQQTPGQGLQFLFEYFSETQRNKGNFPGRFSGRQFSNSRSEMNVSTLELGDSALYLCASSPGQGIYEQYFGPGTRLTVT.

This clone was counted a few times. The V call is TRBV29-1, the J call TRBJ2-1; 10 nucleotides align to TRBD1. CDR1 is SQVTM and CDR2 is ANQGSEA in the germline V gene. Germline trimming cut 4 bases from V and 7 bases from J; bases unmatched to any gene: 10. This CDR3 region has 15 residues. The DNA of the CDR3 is TGCAGCGTTGCGCCCCGGACAGGGGGTGAGAATGAGCAGTTCTTC. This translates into CSVAPRTGGENEQFF.

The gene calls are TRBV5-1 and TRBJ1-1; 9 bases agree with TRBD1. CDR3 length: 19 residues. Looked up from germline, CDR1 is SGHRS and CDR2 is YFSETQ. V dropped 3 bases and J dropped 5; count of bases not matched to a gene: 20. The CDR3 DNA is TGCGCCAGCAGCTCTACTAGGAAGACAACAGGGGGCGCGAGTACTGAAGCTTTCTTT. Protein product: CASSSTRKTTGGASTEAFF.

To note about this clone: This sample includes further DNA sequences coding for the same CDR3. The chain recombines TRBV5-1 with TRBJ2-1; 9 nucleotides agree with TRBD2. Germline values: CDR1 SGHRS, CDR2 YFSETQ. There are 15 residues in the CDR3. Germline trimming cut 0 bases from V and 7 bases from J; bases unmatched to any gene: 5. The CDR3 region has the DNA TGCGCCAGCAGCTTGGTTGGTAGCGGGGGAAATGAGCAGTTCTTC. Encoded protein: CASSLVGSGGNEQFF.